Listed below are T cell receptor beta chains from one sample, sequenced in a study of CD8 T cells in Susac syndrome. Each CDR3 protein is one row after TCRdb ran MiXCR on the immunoSEQ multiplex PCR reads. The data contain approximately 100,000 distinct CDR3 sequences, around 90% of them singletons. Source material: CD4+ T cells from PBMCs. The receptors were sampled from a human donor in good health. Each CDR3 is given with its conserved first and last residue. A D gene is named only where the DNA matches it firmly. Expanded clones get a size class; other rows say once, few or many, or leave the size out.

NA | TRBJ1-1 | TRBV7-3 | NA | TGTGCCAGCAGCTTAGGAACCGGGAGGCTCATGAACACTGAAGCTTTCTTT | CASSLGTGRLMNTEAFF
NA | TRBJ2-3 | TRBV7-6 | NA | TGTGCCAGCAGCTTACCCCCGAGGGGGGCCAGCACAGATACGCAGTATTTT | CASSLPPRGASTDTQYF
TRBD2 | TRBJ2-1 | TRBV9 | once | TGTGCCAGCGTCAGGGAGAGCGGGGGGTACAATGAGCAGTTCTTC | CASVRESGGYNEQFF
TRBD2 | TRBJ2-1 | TRBV3-1 | NA | TGTGCCAGCAGCCTTCTAGCGGGAGAGTCCCCCTACAATGAGCAGTTCTTC | CASSLLAGESPYNEQFF
TRBD2 | TRBJ2-1 | TRBV5-4 | NA | TGTGCCAGCACCTCGGGACTAGCGGGATTGGAGCAGTTCTTC | CASTSGLAGLEQFF
NA | TRBJ2-1 | TRBV5-1 | NA | TGCGCCAGCAGCCATAGGTCCGGGACCCCGACCGTCGGCAATGAGCAGTTCTTC | CASSHRSGTPTVGNEQFF
NA | TRBJ2-7 | TRBV5-1 | NA | TGCGCCAGCAGCTGGGCCGGAGGCGGGACAGCCTACGAGCAGTACTTC | CASSWAGGGTAYEQYF
NA | TRBJ1-1 | TRBV13 | NA | TGTGCCAGCAGCTTCGAGGGCCGCCGAGGAGCTTTCTTT | CASSFEGRRGAFF
TRBD2 | TRBJ2-1 | TRBV6-1 | NA | TGTGCCAGCACCCACCGGACTAGCGGGAGCGGTGAGCAGTTCTTC | CASTHRTSGSGEQFF
TRBD2 | TRBJ2-3 | TRBV6-5 | few | TGTGCCAGCAGTTACCTGCGGGGGGACCCAGATACGCAGTATTTT | CASSYLRGDPDTQYF